Shown below are 18 T cell receptor beta chains from a single sample sequenced in a study of T cells in Graves' hyperthyroidism and ophthalmopathy. RNA transcripts yielded amplified TCR beta CDR3 regions. The HTBI set primed first-round TCR CDR3 RT-PCR. TCRdb independently ran MiXCR on the multiplex PCR reads; one entry per CDR3 protein. The table records fewer than 900,000 distinct CDR3 sequences, approximately 16% of them present only once. Material: blood. The receptor set was obtained from a man in his late teens or twenties with Graves' hyperthyroidism.

This clonotype was detected a few times. The V and J genes are TRBV15 and TRBJ1-5; TRBD1 matches at 8 bases. The CDR3 contains 17 residues. The germline V gene has CDR1 LNHNV and CDR2 YYDKDF (reference sequence). The junction had 5 bases not matched to a gene; V was cut back by 0 bases and J by 1 base. The CDR3 DNA reads TGTGCCACCAGCAGAGATAGGACAGGGCTAAGCAATCAGCCCCAGCATTTT. It yields the protein CATSRDRTGLSNQPQHF.

This clonotype was counted many times. V is TRBV5-8 and J is TRBJ2-3; D call uncertain. The CDR3 consists of 14 residues. V was shortened by 0 bases and J by 5 bases, with 10 bases between the two germline ends. CDR1 and CDR2 (germline): SGHTS, YDEGEE. CDR3 DNA sequence: TGTGCCAGCAGCTTGGAACAACGGATAGATACGCAGTATTTT. Its protein product is CASSLEQRIDTQYF.

This clonotype has more than one count but fewer than ten. The V gene is TRBV29-1, the J gene TRBJ1-4, with D possibly TRBD1 on 6 matching bases. The length of the CDR3 is 14 residues. CDR1 is SQVTM and CDR2 is ANQGSEA in the germline V gene. The V end lost 3 bases, the J end lost 8 bases, and 16 bases lay between the germline ends. In DNA form, the CDR3 reads TGCAGCGTTGAGTTCGGACAGTTTAGGGAAAAACTGTTTTTT. It specifies CSVEFGQFREKLFF. The whole variable domain, filled in from reference TRBV29-1 and TRBJ1-4, reads SAVISQKPSRDICQRGTSLTIQCQVDSQVTMMFWYRQQPGQSLTLIATANQGSEATYESGFVIDKFPISRPNLTFSTLTVSNMSPEDSSIYLCSVEFGQFREKLFFGSGTQLSVL.

This clonotype was seen just once. This chain joins TRBV2 and TRBJ2-2; TRBD2 might be the D (6 bases). The V end was cut by 11 bases, the J end by 14 bases, with 18 bases between. The V gene's germline CDR1 is SNHLY and CDR2 FYNNEI. There are 11 residues in the CDR3. CDR3 residues: CAEGLPEGLFF. The CDR3 nucleotides are TGTGCCGAGGGTCTTCCGGAGGGACTGTTTTTT.

This chain uses TRBV11-2 with TRBJ2-2; 14 nucleotides agree with TRBD2. The junction had 4 bases not matched to a gene; V was cut back by 6 bases and J by 4 bases. The CDR3 sequence is 16 residues long. CDR1 is SGHAT, CDR2 FQNNGV, per germline. In DNA form, the CDR3 reads TGTGCCAGCAGACGCGGGACTAGCGGGGGCACCGGGGAGCTGTTTTTT. Its translation is CASRRGTSGGTGELFF. The entire variable domain, with the rest obtained from reference TRBV11-2 and TRBJ2-2, is as follows: EAGVAQSPRYKIIEKRQSVAFWCNPISGHATLYWYQQILGQGPKLLIQFQNNGVVDDSQLPKDRFSAERLKGVDSTLKIQPAKLEDSAVYLCASRRGTSGGTGELFFGEGSRLTVL.

This clonotype was detected ten times or more. V usage is TRBV7-9 and J usage is TRBJ2-7, with TRBD1 as a possible D gene (5 bases). The CDR3 contains 14 residues. The V end lost 2 bases, the J end lost 4 bases, and 12 bases lay between the germline ends. CDR1 is SEHNR, CDR2 FQNEAQ, per germline (reference sequence). The CDR3 DNA sequence: TGTGCCAGCAGCTTAACGAGACAGAAGTACGAGCAGTACTTC. It yields the protein CASSLTRQKYEQYF.

The chain links TRBV6-1 to TRBJ2-7, with TRBD1 identical over 11 bases. The J segment lost 0 bases and the V segment lost 7 bases, leaving 5 bases of the junction unmatched. The CDR3 runs to 15 residues. Germline lookup yields CDR1 MNHNS and CDR2 SASEGT. The chain's CDR3 is CASKDGTGGSYEQYF. As DNA, the CDR3 is TGTGCCAGCAAGGACGGGACAGGGGGCTCCTACGAGCAGTACTTC.

This clonotype has ten or more counts. CDR3 sequence reads: CSVSAASTDTQYF. The DNA of the CDR3 is TGCAGCGTTTCGGCAGCTAGCACAGATACGCAGTATTTT. The chain carries TRBV29-1 and TRBJ2-3; no clear D gene. Germline CDR1 and CDR2: SQVTM and ANQGSEA. The CDR3 extends over 13 amino acids. V dropped 5 bases and J dropped 0 bases, with 9 bases sitting between them.

This clonotype was counted between two and nine times. This chain uses TRBV11-2 with TRBJ2-6; D is unresolved. Germline CDR1 SGHAT, CDR2 FQNNGV. The ends were cut back, 4 bases at V and 0 bases at J, with 10 bases in the middle. The CDR3 totals 16 residues. CDR3 in amino acids: CASSSLSFSGANVLTF. CDR3 sequence (DNA): TGTGCCAGCAGCTCTCTGTCCTTCTCTGGGGCCAACGTCCTGACTTTC.

This clonotype was counted many times. This rearrangement joins TRBV15 to TRBJ1-1; D might be TRBD1 (6 bases). V gave up 6 bases and J gave up 1 base, with 12 bases separating them. Looked up from germline, CDR1 is LNHNV and CDR2 is YYDKDF (reference sequence). The CDR3 is made up of 14 amino acids. The CDR3 spells CATRQDRRNTEAFF. In DNA, the CDR3 is TGTGCCACCAGACAGGACAGACGGAACACTGAAGCTTTCTTT.

The rearrangement links TRBV12-3 or TRBV12-4 to TRBJ2-5; D may be TRBD2 (6 bases). V lost 3 bases to trimming and J lost 3 bases, with 14 bases between them. The CDR3 has 15 amino acids. The CDR3 DNA follows: TGTGCCAGCAGTTTTCTCGGGAGTAGGGAAGAGACCCAGTACTTC. It translates to CASSFLGSREETQYF.

Many counts were recorded for this clonotype. The CDR3 is CATSFSYTESNEQFF. CDR3 DNA: TGTGCCACCAGTTTTTCGTATACAGAGAGCAATGAGCAGTTCTTC. The V call is TRBV24-1, the J call TRBJ2-1, with D uncertain. In germline, CDR1 is KGHDR, CDR2 SFDVKD. V dropped 6 bases and J dropped 6 bases, with 17 bases sitting between them. CDR3 length: 15 residues.

The chain links TRBV12-3 or TRBV12-4 to TRBJ2-2; unclear D gene. This CDR3 has 16 amino acids. Trimming removed 6 bases from V and 0 bases from J, with 14 bases in between. The CDR3 is CASRDDFRANTGELFF. The DNA of the CDR3 is TGTGCCAGCAGGGATGATTTTAGGGCGAACACCGGGGAGCTGTTTTTT.

The rearrangement joins TRBV6-5 to TRBJ2-7, with D uncertain. The CDR3 runs to 9 residues. With 7 bases removed from V and 4 bases from J, the gap between germline ends came to 2 bases. The V gene's germline CDR1 is MNHEY and CDR2 SVGAGI. CDR3 nucleotide sequence: TGTGCCAGCAAATACGAGCAGTACTTC. As protein: CASKYEQYF.

This clonotype has a count of ten or more. The J gene is TRBJ2-1, the V gene TRBV7-8; D is perhaps TRBD1 or TRBD2 (5 bases each). This CDR3 has 16 amino acids. V was cut by 4 bases and J by 5 bases, with 18 bases left in between. Germline V gene lookup returns CDR1 SGHVS and CDR2 FQNEAQ. The CDR3 sequence: CASSSNGPVGDNEQFF. CDR3 nucleotides: TGTGCCAGCAGCTCTAATGGACCGGTGGGGGACAATGAGCAGTTCTTC.

This clonotype was seen ten or more times. This sequence joins TRBV12-3 or TRBV12-4 and TRBJ2-1; TRBD2 matches at 9 bases. V dropped 6 bases and J dropped 9; count of bases not matched to a gene: 18. The CDR3 covers 17 residues. The CDR3 spells CASSQTGLATRMGEQFF. CDR3 bases: TGTGCCAGCAGCCAGACGGGACTAGCTACAAGGATGGGTGAGCAGTTCTTC.

This clonotype has only a few counts. The V and J genes are TRBV10-3 and TRBJ2-2; 13 nucleotides agree with TRBD2. CDR1 is ENHRY, CDR2 SYGVKD, per germline. J gave up 7 bases and V 7 bases, and 12 bases lay outside the gene matches. The CDR3 sequence is 17 residues long. CDR3 region: CAIKSGTSGNMGGELFF. CDR3 in DNA: TGTGCCATCAAATCCGGGACTAGCGGGAATATGGGCGGGGAGCTGTTTTTT.

This clonotype showed up just a few times. The chain has TRBV4-2 and TRBJ2-7, with D possibly TRBD2 on 6 matching bases. The CDR3 extends over 15 amino acids. Trimming removed 1 base at V and 2 bases at J, with 12 bases between. Per germline, CDR1 LGHNA and CDR2 YNFKEQ. The DNA for the CDR3 is TGTGCCAGCAGCCAAGGGGACGGGAGCACCTACGAGCAGTACTTC. This gives the protein CASSQGDGSTYEQYF.